This is a list of T cell receptor beta chains from one sample in a study of blood T cell repertoires in COVID-19. Some clones are missing from TCRdb's copy, which holds only in-frame ones; the method was immunoSEQ multiplex PCR. This repertoire shows 150,000 to 200,000 clones, 80% to 90% found once; its top ten account for around 8.3%. Source material: peripheral blood. These receptors originate from a man aged 55 to 70 with acute or convalescent COVID-19. CDR3s leave out the opening cysteine and the closing phenylalanine or tryptophan. The order of the fields is CDR3 length, D gene, V gene, J gene, CDR3 protein. A D gene is named only where the DNA matches it firmly.

len: 13; d_gene: TRBD1; v_gene: TRBV4-1; j_gene: TRBJ1-2; CDR3aa: ASSQGTGGLRGYT
len: 10; d_gene: TRBD1; v_gene: TRBV2; j_gene: TRBJ1-2; CDR3aa: ASSRDRVGYT
len: 13; d_gene: TRBD2; v_gene: TRBV5-5; j_gene: TRBJ2-7; CDR3aa: ASSSAGGRTYEQY
len: 13; d_gene: .; v_gene: TRBV27; j_gene: TRBJ2-5; CDR3aa: ASSLYLNPGETQY
len: 14; d_gene: TRBD2; v_gene: TRBV19; j_gene: TRBJ2-7; CDR3aa: ASSSSGRGNSYEQY
len: 12; d_gene: TRBD1; v_gene: TRBV19; j_gene: TRBJ2-7; CDR3aa: ASNRRTGSYEQY
len: 13; d_gene: TRBD1; v_gene: TRBV28; j_gene: TRBJ2-7; CDR3aa: ASSLAGQGSYEQY
len: 12; d_gene: .; v_gene: TRBV9; j_gene: TRBJ1-3; CDR3aa: ASSGESSGNTIY
len: 14; d_gene: TRBD2; v_gene: TRBV5-4; j_gene: TRBJ2-4; CDR3aa: ASSLGLAGYGNIQY
len: 13; d_gene: TRBD2; v_gene: TRBV13; j_gene: TRBJ2-3; CDR3aa: ASSPGEGREITQY
len: 13; d_gene: TRBD2; v_gene: TRBV27; j_gene: TRBJ2-1; CDR3aa: ASSFPGLADNEQF
len: 15; d_gene: TRBD2; v_gene: TRBV4-1; j_gene: TRBJ2-3; CDR3aa: ASSQAWYSGSSDTQY
len: 12; d_gene: .; v_gene: TRBV5-1; j_gene: TRBJ1-1; CDR3aa: ASSLDAGNTEAF
len: 13; d_gene: TRBD1; v_gene: TRBV4-1; j_gene: TRBJ2-1; CDR3aa: ASSLRDRNDNEQF
len: 11; d_gene: TRBD1; v_gene: TRBV10-3; j_gene: TRBJ2-7; CDR3aa: AIRETGPYEQY
len: 12; d_gene: .; v_gene: TRBV5-1; j_gene: TRBJ2-2; CDR3aa: ASSLQSNTGELF
len: 12; d_gene: .; v_gene: TRBV4-2; j_gene: TRBJ2-2; CDR3aa: ASSQDRETGELF
len: 12; d_gene: .; v_gene: TRBV29-1; j_gene: TRBJ2-3; CDR3aa: SVVGGISADTQY
len: 11; d_gene: .; v_gene: TRBV6-1; j_gene: TRBJ2-7; CDR3aa: ASSDTRVGEQY
len: 9; d_gene: .; v_gene: TRBV20-1; j_gene: TRBJ2-7; CDR3aa: SGSRDYEQY
len: 12; d_gene: .; v_gene: TRBV7-9; j_gene: TRBJ2-3; CDR3aa: ASSPGQLTDTQY
len: 10; d_gene: TRBD1; v_gene: TRBV29-1; j_gene: TRBJ1-1; CDR3aa: SVVGQGTEAF
len: 11; d_gene: .; v_gene: TRBV18; j_gene: TRBJ1-4; CDR3aa: ASSPLGNEKLF
len: 15; d_gene: TRBD2; v_gene: TRBV5-1; j_gene: TRBJ2-2; CDR3aa: ASSAHGLAGYTGELF
len: 13; d_gene: TRBD1; v_gene: TRBV3-1/TRBV3-2; j_gene: TRBJ1-2; CDR3aa: ASSPLQGKGYGYT
len: 11; d_gene: .; v_gene: TRBV4-2; j_gene: TRBJ1-1; CDR3aa: ASSQERGREAF
len: 15; d_gene: .; v_gene: TRBV27; j_gene: TRBJ2-1; CDR3aa: ASSLSGSWNEYGEQF